The next 21 T cell receptor beta chains were all read from a single sample in a study of memory CD4+ T cells and cytomegalovirus serostatus (dated by TCRdb to the late 2010s). A FACSAria II was used to sort memory CD4+ T cells, defined as single viable CD3+CD4+CD8-CD45RO+ cells. Libraries were made using the immunoSEQ multiplex PCR assay. As stored in TCRdb, this immuneACCESS dataset retains in-frame rearrangements with V and J assigned. A fraction of the clones does not appear; measured against another copy, unresolved V genes explain less than half of the discrepancy, and the remainder lacks a known reason. The sample table contains approximately 46,000 clones; only one count was recorded for roughly 74% of them. The ten largest clones add up to 0.9% to 1.5% of the sample. The sequencing sample was made of memory CD4+ T cells from blood. These TCRs come from an adult in good health and CMV-seropositive.

The CDR3 loop is CATWGGLYGYTF. The DNA for the CDR3 is TGTGCCACCTGGGGGGGGCTCTATGGCTACACCTTC. The chain uses TRBV19 and TRBJ1-2; possibly TRBD1 for D (6 bases). From germline, CDR1 is LNHDA and CDR2 SQIVND (reference sequence). Deletions cut 10 bases from V and 4 bases from J, with 13 bases between. The CDR3 runs 12 residues.

This rearrangement joins TRBV11-3 to TRBJ2-1; 9 nucleotides line up with TRBD2. The CDR3 sequence is 14 residues long. Germline V lookup: CDR1 SGHNT, CDR2 YENEEA. Losses at the gene ends were 8 bases for V and 6 bases for J; bases not matched to a gene: 8. CDR3 loop: CASAEGGGANEQFF. The CDR3, as DNA: TGTGCCAGCGCCGAGGGCGGGGGGGCCAATGAGCAGTTCTTC.

V is TRBV6-5 and J is TRBJ2-2; D is unclear. CDR1 and CDR2 from the germline V gene are MNHEY and SVGAGI. This CDR3 region has 14 residues. Trimming removed 8 bases at V and 1 base at J, with 11 bases between. The CDR3 is CASLGSMNTGELFF. The CDR3 nucleotides are TGTGCCAGCCTAGGATCGATGAACACCGGGGAGCTGTTTTTT.

The chain carries TRBV11-2 and TRBJ2-1; D is uncertain. Germline V CDR1 and CDR2: SGHAT, FQNNGV. Trimming took off 1 base at V and 2 bases at J, with 9 bases between the two ends. This CDR3 region has 15 residues. The CDR3 sequence: CASSLVNLPYNEQFF. CDR3 coding DNA: TGTGCCAGCAGCTTAGTGAACCTACCCTACAATGAGCAGTTCTTC.

The V call is TRBV6-1, the J call TRBJ2-3; the D is unclear. The length of the CDR3 is 13 residues. Germline V gene lookup returns CDR1 MNHNS and CDR2 SASEGT. V lost 5 bases and J lost 6, with 12 bases in between. CDR3 protein: CASSLDHQDTQYF. In nucleotides, the CDR3 is TGTGCCAGCAGTTTGGACCATCAGGATACGCAGTATTTT.

The rearrangement links TRBV2 to TRBJ2-2; D is tentatively TRBD1 or TRBD2 (5 bases each). The CDR3 has 14 residues. CDR1 SNHLY and CDR2 FYNNEI come from the germline V gene. The ends were cut back, 8 bases at V and 1 base at J, with 11 bases in the middle. The DNA for the CDR3 is TGTGCCAGCCGGGGCACTGTGAACACCGGGGAGCTGTTTTTT. Amino acid sequence: CASRGTVNTGELFF.

The chain has TRBV11-2 and TRBJ1-1; D is uncertain. Trimming pared 1 base from V and 0 bases from J, leaving 9 bases between. The CDR3 spans 15 residues. Germline V CDR1 and CDR2: SGHAT, FQNNGV. The CDR3 DNA follows: TGTGCCAGCAGCTTAGCTGGGTCCATGAACACTGAAGCTTTCTTT. Translated: CASSLAGSMNTEAFF.

The chain links TRBV5-4 to TRBJ1-4, with TRBD1 matching 8 bases. The CDR3 has 14 residues. The germline V gene encodes CDR1 SGHNT and CDR2 YYREEE (reference sequence). The V gene end was trimmed by 5 bases and the J gene end by 8 bases; junction bases not matched to a gene: 8. The CDR3 nucleotides read TGTGCCAGCAGTCTAGGACAGGGAGGGGAAAAACTGTTTTTT. Residues: CASSLGQGGEKLFF.

The chain links TRBV10-3 to TRBJ2-1, with a weak D call TRBD2 (6 bases). The CDR3 contains 14 residues. Trimming took off 6 bases at V and 2 bases at J, with 11 bases between the two ends. Germline V lookup: CDR1 ENHRY, CDR2 SYGVKD. CDR3 bases: TGTGCCATCAGCCCGGGACTTACCTACAATGAGCAGTTCTTC. Translating gives CAISPGLTYNEQFF.

This sequence joins TRBV7-2 and TRBJ2-1; 13 nucleotides agree with TRBD2. Trimming at V came to 5 bases and at J to 10 bases, leaving 11 bases not matched to a gene. Germline loops: CDR1 SGHTA, CDR2 FQGNSA. The CDR3 extends over 16 amino acids. The CDR3: CASSTGTSGAHGEQFF. CDR3 nucleotide sequence: TGTGCCAGCAGCACCGGGACTAGCGGGGCCCACGGAGAGCAGTTCTTC.

This clone was counted between two and nine times. The gene calls are TRBV29-1 and TRBJ2-1; the match to TRBD2 covers 10 bases. CDR1 is SQVTM and CDR2 is ANQGSEA in the germline V gene. V shed 3 bases and J 4 bases; nucleotides not matched to a gene: 9. The CDR3 runs 16 residues. The CDR3 region is CSVDRLAGVSYNEQFF. The CDR3, as DNA: TGCAGCGTTGACAGGCTAGCGGGGGTGTCATACAATGAGCAGTTCTTC.

The V gene is TRBV4-1, the J gene TRBJ2-3; D gene unclear. Germline V gene lookup returns CDR1 MGHRA and CDR2 YSYEKL. This CDR3 spans 14 amino acids. V gave up 1 base and J gave up 5 bases, with 10 bases separating them. CDR3 coding DNA: TGCGCCAGCAGCCAAGTTGACACTGAAGATACGCAGTATTTT. This encodes CASSQVDTEDTQYF.

The chain employs TRBV2 and TRBJ1-2; weak D call: TRBD1 (6 bases). V was pared by 4 bases and J by 3 bases, with 12 bases between. CDR1 is SNHLY, CDR2 FYNNEI, per germline. The CDR3 consists of 14 residues. The chain's CDR3 is CASSVNRADYGYTF. DNA for the CDR3: TGTGCCAGCAGTGTGAACAGGGCGGACTATGGCTACACCTTC.

This clone was detected only a few times. This sequence joins TRBV30 and TRBJ1-4; no firm D call. The CDR3 extends over 16 amino acids. The germline CDR1 and CDR2 sequences are GTSNPN and SVGIG (reference sequence). V dropped 0 bases and J dropped 0 bases, with 11 bases sitting between them. CDR3 sequence reads: CAWSVIQQATNEKLFF. The CDR3 nucleotides are TGTGCCTGGAGTGTAATTCAGCAAGCAACTAATGAAAAACTGTTTTTT.

The genes are TRBV21-1 and TRBJ1-2. TRBV21-1 is a pseudogene segment. The CDR3 totals 15 residues. CDR3 DNA sequence: TGTGCCAGCAGCACCAGACAGCCCTCGGGGTATGGCTACACCTTC. Protein: CASSTRQPSGYGYTF.

The chain joins TRBV7-2 to TRBJ2-5, with 11 bases aligning to TRBD1. Germline-derived CDR1 and CDR2 are SGHTA and FQGNSA. There are 15 residues in the CDR3. V shed 4 bases, J shed 7 bases, and the junction held 8 bases outside the gene matches. For the CDR3, the DNA is TGTGCCAGCAGCTGGGCGGACAGGGGGCTGGGGACCCAGTACTTC. Translated, it gives CASSWADRGLGTQYF.

The chain combines TRBV7-2 with TRBJ1-2; the D is unclear. With 0 bases removed from V and 4 bases from J, the gap between germline ends came to 9 bases. Germline values: CDR1 SGHTA, CDR2 FQGNSA. CDR3 length: 14 residues. The CDR3 reads CASSLAGEGYGYTF. The CDR3 DNA sequence: TGTGCCAGCAGCTTAGCTGGGGAGGGCTATGGCTACACCTTC.

The chain joins TRBV6-5 to TRBJ2-7, with a weak D call TRBD1 (5 bases). Trimming stripped 4 bases from V and 4 bases from J, with 8 bases between. CDR3 length: 12 residues. Germline lookup yields CDR1 MNHEY and CDR2 SVGAGI. CDR3 in DNA: TGTGCCAGCAGTTCCGACAGATACGAGCAGTACTTC. Amino acids: CASSSDRYEQYF.

The V and J genes are TRBV2 and TRBJ1-1; TRBD1 matches 7 bases. Germline CDR1 SNHLY, CDR2 FYNNEI. V lost 6 bases, J lost 4 bases, and 5 bases stayed unmatched. This CDR3 comprises 13 residues. CDR3 region: CASRRQGGTEAFF. CDR3 DNA sequence: TGTGCCAGCAGACGACAGGGCGGCACTGAAGCTTTCTTT.

CDR3 coding DNA: TGTGCCAGCAGCCGAAATGACAGGGTAGGAAAACTGTTTTTT. It codes for CASSRNDRVGKLFF. The rearrangement links TRBV5-4 to TRBJ1-4, with TRBD1 identical over 7 bases. CDR3 size: 14 residues. V lost 4 bases, J lost 10 bases, and 10 bases stayed unmatched. Germline V gives CDR1 SGHNT, CDR2 YYREEE (reference sequence).

The chain is built from TRBV18 and TRBJ1-1; a weak D match, TRBD1 (5 bases). In germline, CDR1 is KGHSH, CDR2 LQKENI. V was clipped by 3 bases and J by 1 base, with 9 bases between them. CDR3 size: 14 residues. The CDR3 sequence: CASSPLGANTEAFF. The DNA for the CDR3 is TGTGCCAGCTCACCCTTAGGGGCGAACACTGAAGCTTTCTTT. The complete variable domain, with remaining parts taken from reference TRBV18 and TRBJ1-1, reads NAGVMQNPRHLVRRRGQEARLRCSPMKGHSHVYWYRQLPEEGLKFMVYLQKENIIDESGMPKERFSAEFPKEGPSILRIQQVVRGDSAAYFCASSPLGANTEAFFGQGTRLTVV.